This is a list of T cell receptor beta chains from one sample in a study of cytomegalovirus exposure and HLA in healthy donors. Profiling relied on immunoSEQ multiplex PCR, and the TCRdb table lists in-frame clones only, not all of them. The sample gives around 200,000 clones, roughly 72% of which show up once; less than 2% is in the top ten. The sequenced sample consisted of PBMCs. These receptors were obtained from a man aged 25 to 45 in good health and CMV-seronegative. CDR3s include the opening cysteine and the closing phenylalanine or tryptophan. D genes are given only for firm matches. Not every row has a clone size; where given, it reads once, few, many or a size class.

V gene: TRBV6-5
D gene: TRBD1
J gene: TRBJ1-2
clone size: .
CDR3 DNA: TGTGCCAGCAGTGGACCACAGGGGGCAAGGAGTGGCTACACCTTC
CDR3 protein: CASSGPQGARSGYTF

V gene: TRBV18
D gene: TRBD1
J gene: TRBJ1-1
clone size: .
CDR3 DNA: TGTGCCAGCTCGTCCTTATCCCAGGACAGGGGGCTTGAAGCTTTCTTT
CDR3 protein: CASSSLSQDRGLEAFF

V gene: TRBV27
D gene: TRBD1
J gene: TRBJ2-2
clone size: .
CDR3 DNA: TGTGCCAGCCTTGAACAGGGACAGGGGGCTTTCGGGGAGCTGTTTTTT
CDR3 protein: CASLEQGQGAFGELFF

V gene: TRBV6-1
D gene: TRBD1
J gene: TRBJ2-7
clone size: .
CDR3 DNA: TGTGCCAGCAGCCGGGACAGGGACCTCGGGGAGCAGTACTTC
CDR3 protein: CASSRDRDLGEQYF

V gene: TRBV27
D gene: TRBD2
J gene: TRBJ2-3
clone size: once
CDR3 DNA: TGTGCCAGCAGTTCTGAGCGGGACTACACAGATACGCAGTATTTT
CDR3 protein: CASSSERDYTDTQYF

V gene: TRBV15
D gene: .
J gene: TRBJ2-7
clone size: once
CDR3 DNA: TGTGCCACCAGCAGATACAGTTTCTACGAGCAGTACTTC
CDR3 protein: CATSRYSFYEQYF

V gene: TRBV7-9
D gene: TRBD1
J gene: TRBJ1-5
clone size: .
CDR3 DNA: TGTGCCAGCAGCTTAGACCGACAGGGAAATCAGCCCCAGCATTTT
CDR3 protein: CASSLDRQGNQPQHF

V gene: TRBV7-8
D gene: .
J gene: TRBJ2-7
clone size: .
CDR3 DNA: TGTGCCAGCAGCTTATCAGCACACCGGGGAGGCTACGAGCAGTACTTC
CDR3 protein: CASSLSAHRGGYEQYF

V gene: TRBV5-1
D gene: TRBD2
J gene: TRBJ2-7
clone size: .
CDR3 DNA: TGCGCCAGCAGCTTGGATGCGGGAGGTGCCTACGAGCAGTACTTC
CDR3 protein: CASSLDAGGAYEQYF

V gene: TRBV29-1
D gene: TRBD1
J gene: TRBJ1-5
clone size: .
CDR3 DNA: TGCAGCGTGGGAGGACAGGGTGGAAATCAGCCCCAGCATTTT
CDR3 protein: CSVGGQGGNQPQHF

V gene: TRBV18
D gene: TRBD1
J gene: TRBJ1-1
clone size: few
CDR3 DNA: TGTGCCAGCTCACCAGCAACAGGGGCAAACACTGAAGCTTTCTTT
CDR3 protein: CASSPATGANTEAFF

V gene: TRBV25-1
D gene: .
J gene: TRBJ1-1
clone size: .
CDR3 DNA: TGTGCCAGCACTTCGGGGGGGATCATGGGCACTGAAGCTTTCTTT
CDR3 protein: CASTSGGIMGTEAFF

V gene: TRBV5-1
D gene: .
J gene: TRBJ1-2
clone size: many
CDR3 DNA: TGCGCCAGCAGCTTGGGTGGAGAGAACTATGGCTACACCTTC
CDR3 protein: CASSLGGENYGYTF

V gene: TRBV6-1
D gene: TRBD2
J gene: TRBJ2-7
clone size: .
CDR3 DNA: TGTGCCACCCGGGACTATAGCGGGAGTGGCGACGAGCAGTACTTC
CDR3 protein: CATRDYSGSGDEQYF

V gene: TRBV19
D gene: TRBD1
J gene: TRBJ2-5
clone size: .
CDR3 DNA: TGTGCCAGTCAAGGTGTAGGGACAGCACAAGAGACCCAGTACTTC
CDR3 protein: CASQGVGTAQETQYF

V gene: TRBV7-2
D gene: TRBD1
J gene: TRBJ2-7
clone size: .
CDR3 DNA: TGTGCCAGCAGCTCCTACGGGACAGGGGGTTCCTACGAGCAGTACTTC
CDR3 protein: CASSSYGTGGSYEQYF

V gene: TRBV5-6
D gene: TRBD2
J gene: TRBJ2-7
clone size: .
CDR3 DNA: TGTGCCAGCAGCTTAGCGGGAATAAACGAGCAGTACTTC
CDR3 protein: CASSLAGINEQYF

V gene: TRBV2
D gene: TRBD1
J gene: TRBJ2-7
clone size: .
CDR3 DNA: TGTGCCAGCCGGGAACAGGGGGCCTCCTACGAGCAGTACTTC
CDR3 protein: CASREQGASYEQYF

V gene: TRBV4-1
D gene: TRBD1
J gene: TRBJ1-2
clone size: .
CDR3 DNA: TGCGCCAGCAGCCGATACGGGACAGGGGATTTTAGCTATGGCTACACCTTC
CDR3 protein: CASSRYGTGDFSYGYTF

V gene: TRBV7-9
D gene: TRBD1
J gene: TRBJ1-1
clone size: .
CDR3 DNA: TGTGCCCAAAAAACAGGGGGCACTGAAGCTTTCTTT
CDR3 protein: CAQKTGGTEAFF

V gene: TRBV28
D gene: TRBD1
J gene: TRBJ2-1
clone size: .
CDR3 DNA: TGTGCCAGCAGTCTACGACAGGGAATCTCCTACAATGAGCAGTTCTTC
CDR3 protein: CASSLRQGISYNEQFF

V gene: TRBV29-1
D gene: .
J gene: TRBJ2-7
clone size: .
CDR3 DNA: TGCAGCGTTGAACTAGAAACCTACGAGCAGTACTTC
CDR3 protein: CSVELETYEQYF

V gene: TRBV29-1
D gene: .
J gene: TRBJ2-3
clone size: .
CDR3 DNA: TGCAGCGTGGGAGCAGGGGCGGGTACGCAGTATTTT
CDR3 protein: CSVGAGAGTQYF

V gene: TRBV2
D gene: TRBD2
J gene: TRBJ2-1
clone size: once
CDR3 DNA: TGTGCCAGCAGCCTTAGGGGGACTAGCGGTTACAATGAGCAGTTCTTC
CDR3 protein: CASSLRGTSGYNEQFF

V gene: TRBV15
D gene: TRBD2
J gene: TRBJ2-2
clone size: .
CDR3 DNA: TGTGCCACCAGCAACGACAGGCTAGGAGGCGGACTAGCGGGAGATATGGACACCGGGGAGCTGTTTTTT
CDR3 protein: CATSNDRLGGGLAGDMDTGELFF

V gene: TRBV2
D gene: .
J gene: TRBJ2-2
clone size: .
CDR3 DNA: TGTGCCAGCAGTGAACGACAGGCGACGTACACCGGGGAGCTGTTTTTT
CDR3 protein: CASSERQATYTGELFF

V gene: TRBV4-1
D gene: TRBD2
J gene: TRBJ2-7
clone size: few
CDR3 DNA: TGCGCCAGCAGCCAGACTAGCGGGGTCTCCTACGAGCAGTACTTC
CDR3 protein: CASSQTSGVSYEQYF

V gene: TRBV4-2
D gene: TRBD2
J gene: TRBJ2-7
clone size: once
CDR3 DNA: TGTGCCAGCAGCCAAGAGGTAGCGGGAGGGCCCCTGGGCTACGAGCAGTACTTC
CDR3 protein: CASSQEVAGGPLGYEQYF

V gene: TRBV27
D gene: TRBD2
J gene: TRBJ2-7
clone size: .
CDR3 DNA: TGTGCCAGCAGTGTAGGACTAGCGGGAGGTTCAGAGTACTTC
CDR3 protein: CASSVGLAGGSEYF

V gene: TRBV28
D gene: .
J gene: TRBJ1-4
clone size: .
CDR3 DNA: TGTGCCAGCAGTTCATACAGGGAAAAACTGTTTTTT
CDR3 protein: CASSSYREKLFF

V gene: TRBV5-4
D gene: .
J gene: TRBJ2-3
clone size: .
CDR3 DNA: TGTGCCAGCAGCTTGGCCTCAGGGGTAGTAAGCACAGATACGCAGTATTTT
CDR3 protein: CASSLASGVVSTDTQYF

V gene: TRBV29-1
D gene: TRBD1
J gene: TRBJ1-1
clone size: .
CDR3 DNA: TGCAGCGTATTGGACAGGATTCAACCAAGGGGCATGAACACTGAAGCTTTCTTT
CDR3 protein: CSVLDRIQPRGMNTEAFF

V gene: TRBV30
D gene: TRBD1
J gene: TRBJ2-4
clone size: once
CDR3 DNA: TGTGCCTGGATCTTACTCCAGGACAGGGAGTCGGGAATTTGGCAGTACTTC
CDR3 protein: CAWILLQDRESGIWQYF

V gene: TRBV19
D gene: TRBD1
J gene: TRBJ2-7
clone size: .
CDR3 DNA: TGTGCCAGTAGTATGCCTGGGACAGACCTCTACGAGCAGTACTTC
CDR3 protein: CASSMPGTDLYEQYF

V gene: TRBV7-2
D gene: TRBD1
J gene: TRBJ1-1
clone size: once
CDR3 DNA: TGTGCCAGCAGCTTAGCGCTTGACAGGGGGTCTGAAGCTTTCTTT
CDR3 protein: CASSLALDRGSEAFF

V gene: TRBV18
D gene: TRBD2
J gene: TRBJ2-2
clone size: .
CDR3 DNA: TGTGCCAGCGCAGGCGCGGGAGGGAACACCGGGGAGCTGTTTTTT
CDR3 protein: CASAGAGGNTGELFF

V gene: TRBV5-1
D gene: TRBD1
J gene: TRBJ2-3
clone size: few
CDR3 DNA: TGCGCCAGCAGCCGGGCGCTCAGGGGGCGCACAGATACGCAGTATTTT
CDR3 protein: CASSRALRGRTDTQYF

V gene: TRBV29-1
D gene: .
J gene: TRBJ1-1
clone size: .
CDR3 DNA: TGCAGCGTTGAATCCCCCGTGGCTTTCTTT
CDR3 protein: CSVESPVAFF

V gene: TRBV7-6
D gene: .
J gene: TRBJ1-1
clone size: .
CDR3 DNA: TGTGCCAGCAGCTCACAGGGACACACTGAAGCTTTCTTT
CDR3 protein: CASSSQGHTEAFF

V gene: TRBV29-1
D gene: .
J gene: TRBJ1-6
clone size: .
CDR3 DNA: TGCAGCGTTGAAAGATTGGGGGCCGATTCACCCCTCCACTTT
CDR3 protein: CSVERLGADSPLHF

V gene: TRBV10-2
D gene: TRBD1
J gene: TRBJ2-5
clone size: .
CDR3 DNA: TGCGCCAGCAGTGGTCCAGGGGGCCTAGAGACCCAGTACTTC
CDR3 protein: CASSGPGGLETQYF